Shown below are 16 T cell receptor beta chains from a single sample sequenced in a study of blood T cell repertoires in COVID-19. The table came from immunoSEQ multiplex PCR; TCRdb's copy has only in-frame clones and leaves some out. This sample has a few hundred thousand clones; 80% to 90% occur once, and the top ten carry approximately 1.5%. The source material was peripheral blood. All receptors derive from a woman aged 40 to 50 who had recovered from COVID-19.

The chain joins TRBV4-2 to TRBJ1-1, with 7 bases identical to TRBD1. Germline CDR1 is LGHNA and CDR2 is YNFKEQ. Trimming at V came to 6 bases and at J to 0 bases, leaving 10 bases not matched to a gene. The CDR3 is 16 amino acids. The CDR3 region has the DNA TGTGCCAGCAGAGCCGGAAACAGGGGCGTGAACACTGAAGCTTTCTTT. Its protein product is CASRAGNRGVNTEAFF.

The gene calls are TRBV4-3 and TRBJ1-5, with a weak D call TRBD1 (6 bases). V lost 7 bases and J lost 9, with 13 bases in between. The germline V gene encodes CDR1 LGHNA and CDR2 YSLEER. The CDR3 extends over 12 amino acids. CDR3 sequence reads: CASKGDPPPQHF. In DNA form, the CDR3 reads TGCGCCAGCAAGGGGGATCCTCCGCCCCAGCATTTT.

This chain links TRBV11-2 with TRBJ2-1, with 8 bases that match TRBD1. Trimming cost V 1 base and J 8 bases; bases outside gene matches: 7. The CDR3 loop spans 15 amino acids. Germline V gives CDR1 SGHAT, CDR2 FQNNGV. The CDR3 here is CASSLASQGADEQFF. The CDR3 DNA is TGTGCCAGCAGCTTAGCGTCCCAGGGGGCTGATGAGCAGTTCTTC.

This chain links TRBV5-5 with TRBJ1-5; D call uncertain. The germline V gene has CDR1 SGHKS and CDR2 YYEKEE (reference sequence). The CDR3 runs to 15 residues. Trimming stripped 1 base from V and 2 bases from J, with 10 bases between. CDR3 DNA: TGTGCCAGCAGCTTGTCCGGGATGGGCAATCAGCCCCAGCATTTT. It is translated as CASSLSGMGNQPQHF.

V and J are TRBV29-1 and TRBJ2-3; the match to TRBD2 covers 10 bases. Per the germline V gene, CDR1 is SQVTM and CDR2 is ANQGSEA. The junction had 15 bases not matched to a gene; V was cut back by 7 bases and J by 2 bases. The CDR3 is made up of 17 amino acids. As DNA, the CDR3 is TGCAGCGCCCAGGGGAGCGGGGGGGCCGACGCCACAGATACGCAGTATTTT. This sequence encodes CSAQGSGGADATDTQYF.

The chain uses TRBV19 and TRBJ1-1; D may be TRBD1 (5 bases). Trimming shortened V by 3 bases and J by 2 bases, and 16 bases separated the two germline ends. The germline CDR1 and CDR2 sequences are LNHDA and SQIVND (reference sequence). The CDR3 loop spans 16 amino acids. The CDR3 protein is CASSISGTGVNTEAFF. The CDR3 region has the DNA TGTGCCAGTAGTATCTCCGGGACGGGAGTTAACACTGAAGCTTTCTTT. Filled out from reference TRBV19 and TRBJ1-1, the complete variable domain reads DGGITQSPKYLFRKEGQNVTLSCEQNLNHDAMYWYRQDPGQGLRLIYYSQIVNDFQKGDIAEGYSVSREKKESFPLTVTSAQKNPTAFYLCASSISGTGVNTEAFFGQGTRLTVV.

V usage is TRBV19 and J usage is TRBJ1-6, with D uncertain. V was clipped by 4 bases and J by 5 bases, with 9 bases between them. CDR1 and CDR2 (germline): LNHDA, SQIVND (reference sequence). The CDR3 covers 14 residues. The CDR3 DNA is TGTGCCAGTAGTAAGGGAGCTCATAATTCACCCCTCCACTTT. It is translated as CASSKGAHNSPLHF.

The chain recombines TRBV29-1 with TRBJ2-1, with D possibly being TRBD2 (5 bases). The length of the CDR3 is 14 residues. The germline gives CDR1 SQVTM, CDR2 ANQGSEA. V dropped 7 bases and J dropped 0 bases, with 13 bases sitting between them. The CDR3 region has the DNA TGCAGCGGGAGGACGGGAAGCTCCTACAATGAGCAGTTCTTC. It yields the protein CSGRTGSSYNEQFF.

This sequence joins TRBV28 and TRBJ1-2, with a tentative D call TRBD1 (6 bases). The length of the CDR3 is 14 residues. The germline V and J ends were trimmed by 4 bases and 4 bases, with 13 bases remaining between them. The germline gives CDR1 MDHEN, CDR2 SYDVKM. The CDR3: CASSSPDSLYGYTF. The CDR3 region has the DNA TGTGCCAGCAGTTCACCGGACAGCCTCTATGGCTACACCTTC.

In this sample, this clone turned up once. The genes are TRBV6-5 and TRBJ1-2, with D perhaps TRBD1 (6 bases). Germline CDR1 MNHEY, CDR2 SVGAGI. Trimming cost V 5 bases and J 1 base, with 11 bases left between them. The length of the CDR3 is 14 residues. The CDR3 region has the DNA TGTGCCAGCAGTAGGGGGGGGAGTAACTATGGCTACACCTTC. Protein product: CASSRGGSNYGYTF.

The gene calls are TRBV6-4 and TRBJ2-1; 7 bases agree with TRBD2. Trimming removed 2 bases from V and 9 bases from J; junction bases left unmatched: 10. CDR1 MRHNA and CDR2 SNTAGT come from the germline V gene. This CDR3 is built from 15 residues. DNA for the CDR3: TGTGCCAGCAGTGACGCCTTAGCGGGTCTTGGTGAGCAGTTCTTC. Residues: CASSDALAGLGEQFF.

This chain joins TRBV6-6 and TRBJ2-4, with 8 positions matching TRBD2. Germline V gene data show CDR1 as MNHNY and CDR2 as SVGAGI (reference sequence). V shed 10 bases and J 1 base; nucleotides not matched to a gene: 6. This CDR3 is 14 amino acids long. CDR3 bases: TGTGCCACCGGCCGGGGGGGGGCCAAAAACATTCAGTACTTC. Its translation: CATGRGGAKNIQYF.

This clone has a handful of counts. J is TRBJ1-6 and V is TRBV6-5; a weak D match, TRBD1 (6 bases). Germline V lookup: CDR1 MNHEY, CDR2 SVGAGI. The CDR3 runs 15 residues. V was trimmed by 6 bases and J by 9 bases, leaving 18 bases between them. The CDR3 is CASRETDRQGSPLHF. CDR3 DNA: TGTGCCAGCAGAGAGACCGACAGGCAGGGTTCACCCCTCCACTTT.

V and J are TRBV6-5 and TRBJ2-1; D possibly corresponds to TRBD1 (6 bases). The V end was cut by 5 bases, the J end by 4 bases, with 12 bases between. Germline CDR1 and CDR2: MNHEY and SVGAGI. The CDR3 consists of 14 residues. CDR3 residues: CASSKTGVYNEQFF. In DNA form, the CDR3 reads TGTGCCAGCAGTAAGACAGGAGTGTACAATGAGCAGTTCTTC.

The sample holds one count of this clone. The V gene is TRBV6-2 or TRBV6-3, the J gene TRBJ2-7; tentatively, D is TRBD2 (5 bases). There are 15 residues in the CDR3. V was shortened by 0 bases and J by 2 bases, with 11 bases between the two germline ends. Looked up from germline, CDR1 is MNHEY and CDR2 is SVGEGT. CDR3 sequence: CASSYSWTSTYEQYF. The DNA for the CDR3 is TGTGCCAGCAGTTACTCGTGGACTTCAACCTACGAGCAGTACTTC.

The V call is TRBV3-1 (or the pseudogene TRBV3-2), the J call TRBJ2-7; weak D call: TRBD1 (6 bases). The CDR3 is 14 amino acids. Germline values: CDR1 LGHDT, CDR2 YNNKEL (reference sequence). Trimming removed 8 bases at V and 4 bases at J, with 18 bases between. The CDR3 nucleotides read TGTGCCAGCGGATTGGCCGGGACAAATTACGAGCAGTACTTC. Translation: CASGLAGTNYEQYF.